A single T cell receptor (beta chain) is shown here with its context. What this receptor recognizes is not known. Base qualities are not recorded, but no much larger clone differs from it by a single base. Counted from cysteine to phenylalanine, this CDR3 has 17 amino acids. The retained sequence is limited to the CDR3, 51 bases, with the frame set at the first base. CDR1 and CDR2 (LNHDA, SQIVND) derive from the germline V gene (reference sequence). V and J are trimmed by 5 bases and 2 bases, and the gene matches miss 12 bases of the junction. Participants in the prospective study were enrolled through a virtual design, were aged about 18 to 90 years, and lived in 24 United States geographic areas. Cohort assignment in the prospective study relied on participant-reported clinical history from a screening survey and a study questionnaire. Recovered participants in ImmuneRACE Cohort 3 were defined by two consecutive negative NP/OP PCR tests, clearance by a healthcare professional, or resolution of symptoms. Each participant in the prospective study had whole blood, serum and a nasopharyngeal or oropharyngeal swab collected by mobile phlebotomists. Additional blood draws and questionnaires over an approximately two-month period could optionally be provided by prospective study participants. Blood samples from the prospective study were shipped frozen or at room temperature prior to DNA extraction.

This sample stems from a study of blood T cell repertoires in COVID-19 (dated by TCRdb to about 2020). In terms of the full investigation: Samples from collaborators originated in the United States, Italy and Spain and spanned both the acute and convalescent phases of COVID-19. The material from the prospective study consisted of cDNA or gDNA derived from T cells, B-cell-depleted T cells, or PBMCs. The dataset comprised deeply sampled blood TCRbeta repertoires from subjects exposed to, actively infected with, or recovered from COVID-19. The repertoires were made available in a free public database intended to serve as a resource for research on the immune response to SARS-CoV-2. Samples were obtained from the ongoing ImmuneRACE study (first 160 participants) and from 1,254 subjects provided by 6 global collaborators. The sample metadata nearly always contained a de-identified subject ID, COVID-19 status, age in years and sex. Where HLA class I and class II types were available, the types were taken from metadata supplied by the sample provider, not from assay-based typing. Paper-wide results and their limitations: The quantity of clinical and demographic metadata differed by source and by participant and was supplied without curation.

The immunoSEQ Assay, a bias-controlled multiplex PCR, was used to amplify TCRbeta CDR3 regions from genomic DNA. Regarding the original processing steps: The number of nucleated cells in each sample was estimated from the amplification of reference gene primers within the assay. To quantify the absolute abundance of each unique TCRbeta CDR3 rearrangement, sequence reads were collapsed and filtered. Productive Simpson clonality was computed per sample as the square root of Simpson's diversity index over productive rearrangements. Entries here come from immuneACCESS through TCRdb and include only in-frame sequences with V and J called. Some clones fail to appear in such tables; in the studies checked, an unresolved V gene covers under half of the shortfall, and the cause of the remainder is unknown. That table gives V, J and clone size, and the DNA gave D and trimming. This sample lists 310,000 or so clones; approximately 89% were detected once. The ten largest account for around a tenth of the sample.

Sequencing was carried out using PBMCs or T cells enriched from blood (not recorded which). The origin of this receptor is a middle-aged woman who had recovered from COVID-19. The rearrangement joined TRBV19 to TRBJ2-5, with 9 bases matching TRBD2. The CDR3 loop reads CASSSTAVAGAQETQYF. The DNA sequence reads TGTGCCAGTAGTTCTACGGCGGTAGCGGGGGCGCAAGAGACCCAGTACTTC.